These 18 T cell receptor beta chains came from one sample sequenced in a study of shared clonotypes between healthy human individuals. Clones were sequenced by immunoSEQ multiplex PCR, and TCRdb holds only the in-frame ones, with some missing. The sample lists about 2.2 million clones, about 94% occurring once. Naive CD8 populations comprised CD45RO-negative cells positively selected for CCR7, excluding terminally differentiated effector memory CD45RA+ cells. Sequencing input: naive CD8+ T cells from PBMCs. The source is a man between 18 and 35 years old in good health. Some clones in this sample may be carry-over from other donors' samples.

The rearrangement uses TRBV4-2 and TRBJ1-1, with D hard to call. Germline V gives CDR1 LGHNA, CDR2 YNFKEQ. The CDR3 loop spans 14 amino acids. Deletions cut 0 bases from V and 0 bases from J, with 5 bases between. The CDR3 DNA sequence: TGTGCCAGCAGCCAAGACAGGCTGAACACTGAAGCTTTCTTT. Translated: CASSQDRLNTEAFF.

The chain carries TRBV4-1 and TRBJ1-2; unclear D gene. The CDR3 length is 12 residues. The ends were cut back, 2 bases at V and 6 bases at J, with 7 bases in the middle. The germline V gene has CDR1 MGHRA and CDR2 YSYEKL. CDR3 bases: TGCGCCAGCAGCCAACTTCGTGATGGCTACACCTTC. It is translated as CASSQLRDGYTF.

This chain uses TRBV19 with TRBJ2-2; D might be TRBD2 (6 bases). Germline V gene sequence: CDR1 LNHDA, CDR2 SQIVND (reference sequence). Trimming cost V 4 bases and J 1 base, with 16 bases left between them. The CDR3 sequence is 17 residues long. Here the CDR3 DNA reads TGTGCCAGTAGTAGCCTATCTGGGCGGGAGAACACCGGGGAGCTGTTTTTT. Its translation is CASSSLSGRENTGELFF.

The chain links TRBV30 to TRBJ2-2; D gene unclear. Germline values: CDR1 GTSNPN, CDR2 SVGIG (reference sequence). This CDR3 comprises 17 residues. Trimming stripped 0 bases from V and 3 bases from J, with 17 bases between. As DNA, the CDR3 is TGTGCCTGGAGTGTAGATGTGTGGGCCGAGGACACCGGGGAGCTGTTTTTT. Its protein is CAWSVDVWAEDTGELFF.

The V call is TRBV5-4, the J call TRBJ2-2; D remains ambiguous. Germline values: CDR1 SGHNT, CDR2 YYREEE (reference sequence). The CDR3 loop spans 17 amino acids. V lost 1 base and J lost 0, with 13 bases in between. The CDR3 here is CASSLSNGLANTGELFF. In DNA, the CDR3 is TGTGCCAGCAGCTTGAGTAACGGGCTCGCGAACACCGGGGAGCTGTTTTTT.

The chain recombines TRBV10-3 with TRBJ2-7; 10 bases are a match to TRBD2. The V gene end was trimmed by 10 bases and the J gene end by 5 bases; junction bases not matched to a gene: 17. The CDR3 is 16 residues long. Germline V CDR1 and CDR2: ENHRY, SYGVKD. The CDR3 DNA reads as TGTGCCACCAGGCTGAGCGAGACTAGCGGGTCTAACGAGCAGTACTTC. As protein: CATRLSETSGSNEQYF.

The chain couples TRBV5-8 to TRBJ2-7; 7 bases align to TRBD2. The V segment lost 2 bases and the J segment 4 bases; nucleotides outside the gene matches: 6. Germline lookup yields CDR1 SGHTS and CDR2 YDEGEE. The CDR3 is 14 residues long. CDR3 nucleotides: TGTGCCAGCAGCTTCGGCGGGAGAGGTTACGAGCAGTACTTC. Translation: CASSFGGRGYEQYF. Full variable domain (outside the CDR3, taken from reference TRBV5-8 and TRBJ2-7): EAGVTQSPTHLIKTRGQQATLRCSPISGHTSVYWYQQALGLGLQFLLWYDEGEERNRGNFPPRFSGRQFPNYSSELNVNALELEDSALYLCASSFGGRGYEQYFGPGTRLTVT.

This chain joins TRBV19 and TRBJ2-7; D uncertain. Per germline, CDR1 LNHDA and CDR2 SQIVND (reference sequence). This CDR3 comprises 14 residues. V gave up 6 bases and J gave up 2 bases, with 14 bases separating them. The DNA for the CDR3 is TGTGCCAGTAGCATTGTCGGCAACCCCTACGAGCAGTACTTC. It is translated as CASSIVGNPYEQYF.

V is TRBV6-5 and J is TRBJ1-2; no clear D gene. The CDR3 extends over 13 amino acids. V was cut by 2 bases and J by 4 bases, with 8 bases left in between. Germline V gene data show CDR1 as MNHEY and CDR2 as SVGAGI. CDR3 region: CASSYDPSYGYTF. In DNA form, the CDR3 reads TGTGCCAGCAGTTACGATCCTTCCTATGGCTACACCTTC.

The V gene is TRBV27, the J gene TRBJ2-1; a weak D match, TRBD2 (5 bases). Trimming shortened V by 3 bases and J by 2 bases, and 14 bases separated the two germline ends. The CDR3 runs to 16 residues. CDR1 MNHEY and CDR2 SMNVEV come from the germline V gene (reference sequence). This chain's CDR3 is CASSFRGLSTYNEQFF. As DNA, the CDR3 is TGTGCCAGCAGTTTTCGGGGTTTAAGCACCTACAATGAGCAGTTCTTC.

The rearrangement joins TRBV28 to TRBJ2-1, with 7 bases matching TRBD1. Trimming at V came to 7 bases and at J to 5 bases, leaving 5 bases not matched to a gene. Germline-derived CDR1 and CDR2 are MDHEN and SYDVKM. The CDR3 sequence is 13 residues long. The CDR3 region is CASTRDSDNEQFF. DNA for the CDR3: TGTGCCAGCACCCGGGACAGTGACAATGAGCAGTTCTTC.

Notes on this clone: Other nucleotide sequences in the sample specify the same CDR3. The chain combines TRBV7-9 with TRBJ2-7; 9 bases line up with TRBD1. V lost 3 bases, J lost 4 bases, and 4 bases stayed unmatched. Germline V gene lookup returns CDR1 SEHNR and CDR2 FQNEAQ (reference sequence). The CDR3 extends over 14 amino acids. The CDR3 DNA follows: TGTGCCAGCAGCTTGGCCGGGACAGGGTACGAGCAGTACTTC. As protein: CASSLAGTGYEQYF.

The CDR3 DNA follows: TGCGCCAGCAGCCAACTGGGACTATTGGAGACCCAGTACTTC. It yields the protein CASSQLGLLETQYF. This chain joins TRBV4-1 and TRBJ2-5, with 7 positions matching TRBD2. Germline V lookup: CDR1 MGHRA, CDR2 YSYEKL. CDR3 length: 14 residues. The V gene end was trimmed by 2 bases and the J gene end by 5 bases; junction bases not matched to a gene: 5.

DNA of the CDR3: TGTGCCAGCACCCCAAGTCGGGAGTTCAAAAACATTCAGTACTTC. It specifies CASTPSREFKNIQYF. The chain couples TRBV6-5 to TRBJ2-4, with a tentative D call TRBD2 (6 bases). The V gene's germline CDR1 is MNHEY and CDR2 SVGAGI. V was clipped by 7 bases and J by 3 bases, with 16 bases between them. This CDR3 spans 15 amino acids.

The chain is built from TRBV10-3 and TRBJ2-1; tentative D call: TRBD2 (5 bases). Trimming took 8 bases from V and 0 from J, leaving 11 bases between them. The germline V gene encodes CDR1 ENHRY and CDR2 SYGVKD. This CDR3 spans 14 amino acids. The CDR3 region is CAIAGNASYNEQFF. CDR3 nucleotide sequence: TGTGCCATCGCGGGCAACGCCTCCTACAATGAGCAGTTCTTC.

As concerns this clone: One end of the junction does not line up with germline, which may come from a read error. V gene TRBV27 combines with J gene TRBJ1-1; D not certain. CDR3 size: 15 residues. Germline assignment: CDR1 MNHEY and CDR2 SMNVEV (reference sequence). CDR3 DNA: TGTGCCAGCAGTCTATCGGATCTGCCGAACACTGAAGCTTTCTTT. Encoded protein: CASSLSDLPNTEAFF.

V and J are TRBV10-3 and TRBJ2-1; unclear D gene. This CDR3 comprises 16 residues. Germline values: CDR1 ENHRY, CDR2 SYGVKD. V lost 0 bases and J 0 bases, leaving 9 bases between the germline ends. The CDR3 protein is CAISESSTYSYNEQFF. The CDR3 region has the DNA TGTGCCATCAGTGAGTCGAGCACGTACTCCTACAATGAGCAGTTCTTC.

V usage is TRBV27 and J usage is TRBJ2-7, with a possible D match to TRBD2 (6 bases). V was cut by 6 bases and J by 1 base, with 19 bases left in between. Germline V lookup: CDR1 MNHEY, CDR2 SMNVEV (reference sequence). CDR3 length: 16 residues. The CDR3 region has the DNA TGTGCCAGCAGCCCGGACGGCGGGGTGAAGTCCTACGAGCAGTACTTC. Its protein is CASSPDGGVKSYEQYF.